This T cell receptor (beta chain) was retrieved from a study of T cell responses to AZD1222 COVID-19 vaccine. Findings and limits, study-wide: A rise in Spike-specific TCR breadth and depth followed two AZD1222 doses. Most donors were white British, females outnumbered males, and clonal diversity was possibly underestimated. Regions left unmutated in variants are reportedly the target of nearly half of spike-specific TCRs. Among AZD1222 vaccinees, only six were seropositive at baseline.

In regard to this clone: Its antigen is not identified.

The CDR3 is made up of 14 amino acids. Unmatched junction bases numbered 8, after V lost 7 bases and J lost 5 bases. The V gene's germline CDR1 is MNHEY and CDR2 SMNVEV (reference sequence). Produced via immunoSEQ multiplex PCR; TCRdb's table is partial and in-frame only. The table includes 140,000 to 150,000 clones, around 90% detected once. The chain has TRBV27 and TRBJ1-2; 9 positions agree with TRBD1. The specimen was peripheral blood, collected on day 0 of AZD1222 vaccination. The clonotype was recovered from an adult in good health. The CDR3 region is CASKSGTGPYGYTF. CDR3 coding DNA: TGTGCCAGCAAATCCGGGACAGGGCCATATGGCTACACCTTC.